Sequencing of this T cell receptor beta chain was carried out in a study of type 1 regulatory T cells. Whole-study context: T-allo10 is an in vitro-generated, Tr1-enriched CD4 T cell product specific for alloantigen.

Via MiXCR, TCRdb re-called the reads, giving one row per CDR3 protein. The data hold 80,000 to 100,000 distinct CDR3 sequences, with around a third observed a single time. The CDR3 runs to 17 residues. Deletions cut 5 bases from V and 0 bases from J, with 16 bases between. Germline CDR1 and CDR2: SGHVS and FNYEAQ. The TCR comes from a human donor in good health. The V call is TRBV7-6, the J call TRBJ2-2; possibly TRBD1 or TRBD2 for D (5 bases each). The sample was CD4+ T cells, either the whole sample or a sorted fraction (not recorded which). The CDR3 DNA reads as TGTGCCAGCAGCCCTTCTCTGGGGACCACGAACACCGGGGAGCTGTTTTTT. Its protein product is CASSPSLGTTNTGELFF.